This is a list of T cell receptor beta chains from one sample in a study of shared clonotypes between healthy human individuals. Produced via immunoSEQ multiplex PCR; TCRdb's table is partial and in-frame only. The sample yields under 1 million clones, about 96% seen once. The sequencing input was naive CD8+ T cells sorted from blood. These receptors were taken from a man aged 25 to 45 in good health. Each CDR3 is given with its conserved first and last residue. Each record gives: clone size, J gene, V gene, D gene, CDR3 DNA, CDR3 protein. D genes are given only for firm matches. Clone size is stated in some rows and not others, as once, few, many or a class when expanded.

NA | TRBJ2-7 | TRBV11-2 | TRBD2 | TGTGCCAGCAGCCCGGGGACTAGCGGGACCTACGAGCAGTACTTC | CASSPGTSGTYEQYF
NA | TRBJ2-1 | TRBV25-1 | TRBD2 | TGTGCCAGCAGTGGCCCGCTAGCGGTCGGCAATGAGCAGTTCTTC | CASSGPLAVGNEQFF
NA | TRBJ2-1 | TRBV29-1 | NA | TGCAGCGTTGAAAACCCGGTCGGTGAGCAGTTCTTC | CSVENPVGEQFF
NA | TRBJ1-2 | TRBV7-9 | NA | TGTGCCAGCAGCCCAGATGCTAACCATGGCTACACCTTC | CASSPDANHGYTF
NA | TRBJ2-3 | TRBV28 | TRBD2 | TGTGCCAGCAGTCAACAATTAGGGACTAGCGGAACAGATACGCAGTATTTT | CASSQQLGTSGTDTQYF
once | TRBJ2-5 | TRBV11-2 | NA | TGTGCCAGCAGCGCCGACCCGCAAGAGACCCAGTACTTC | CASSADPQETQYF
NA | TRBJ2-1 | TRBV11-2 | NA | TGTGCCAGCAGCTTAGGTACAGCCTCCTACAATGAGCAGTTCTTC | CASSLGTASYNEQFF
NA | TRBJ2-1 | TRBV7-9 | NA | TGTGCCAGCAGCAGGACACGGAGCTCCTACAATGAGCAGTTCTTC | CASSRTRSSYNEQFF
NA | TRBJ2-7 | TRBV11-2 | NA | TGTGCCAGCAGAGATAACCAGGGTAGGCGCTACTACGAGCAGTACTTC | CASRDNQGRRYYEQYF
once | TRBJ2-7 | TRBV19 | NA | TGTGCCAGTAGTATAGTTGGGACACCGTCCTACGAGCAGTACTTC | CASSIVGTPSYEQYF
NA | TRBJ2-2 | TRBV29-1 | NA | TGCAGCGCCTATCCGGGACCGAACACCGGGGAGCTGTTTTTT | CSAYPGPNTGELFF
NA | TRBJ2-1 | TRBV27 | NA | TGTGCCAGCAGTTTGAGTGTGAGGGCCTTCCCGGGTGAGCAGTTCTTC | CASSLSVRAFPGEQFF
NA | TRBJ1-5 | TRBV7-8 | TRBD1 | TGTGCCAGCAGCCTTACTGGACAGGGACCCAATCAGCCCCAGCATTTT | CASSLTGQGPNQPQHF
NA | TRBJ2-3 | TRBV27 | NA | TGTGCCAGCAGTTTACTGAGCACAGATACGCAGTATTTT | CASSLLSTDTQYF
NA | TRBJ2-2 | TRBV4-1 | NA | TGCGCCAGCAGCCAAGATCGAGACCCAAACACCGGGGAGCTGTTTTTT | CASSQDRDPNTGELFF
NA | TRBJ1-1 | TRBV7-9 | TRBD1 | TGTGCCAGCAGCTCCCTCGGACAGGGGAACACTGAAGCTTTCTTT | CASSSLGQGNTEAFF
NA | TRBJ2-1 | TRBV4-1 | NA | TGCGCCAGCAGCCCCACGGGGAATGAGCAGTTCTTC | CASSPTGNEQFF
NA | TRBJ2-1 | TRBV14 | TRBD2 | TGTGCCAGCAGCTACTTAGCGGGAGGTCCCAATGAGCAGTTCTTC | CASSYLAGGPNEQFF
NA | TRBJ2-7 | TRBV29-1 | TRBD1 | TGCAGCGTTGAAAGGCCGGGACAGACCTACGAGCAGTACTTC | CSVERPGQTYEQYF
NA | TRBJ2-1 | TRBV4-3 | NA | TGCGCCAGCAGCCAAGCCAGCGCGAGCTCCTACAATGAGCAGTTCTTC | CASSQASASSYNEQFF
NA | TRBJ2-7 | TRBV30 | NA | TGTGCCTGGAGTCTCCACTTCGACAGCTTGTTCTACGAGCAGTACTTC | CAWSLHFDSLFYEQYF
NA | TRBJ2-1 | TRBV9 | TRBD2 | TGTGCCAGCAGCACGGGACTAGCGAGAGACAATGAGCAGTTCTTC | CASSTGLARDNEQFF
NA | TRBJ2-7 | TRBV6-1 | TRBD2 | TGTGCCAGCAGTGAACTCAGCGGGAGTTTCTACGAGCAGTACTTC | CASSELSGSFYEQYF
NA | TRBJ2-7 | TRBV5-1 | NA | TGCGCCAGCAGCTTCCAAGGAGGGGGCCACTACGAGCAGTACTTC | CASSFQGGGHYEQYF
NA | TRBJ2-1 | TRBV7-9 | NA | TGTGCCAGCAGCTTAGGTAGACTAGACGGGAATGAGCAGTTCTTC | CASSLGRLDGNEQFF
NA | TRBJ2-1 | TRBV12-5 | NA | TGTGCTAGTGCCCCAAACAGGGCCGGGCCCTACAATGAGCAGTTCTTC | CASAPNRAGPYNEQFF
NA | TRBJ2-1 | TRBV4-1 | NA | TGCGCCAGCAGCCAAGAACTAGTCATTCATGAGCAGTTCTTC | CASSQELVIHEQFF
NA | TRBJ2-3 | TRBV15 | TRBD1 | TGTGCCACCAGCTACCGGGACAGGGGGGAGGCAGATACGCAGTATTTT | CATSYRDRGEADTQYF
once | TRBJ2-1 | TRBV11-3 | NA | TGTGCCAGCAGCTTAGTTCCACACAATGAGCAGTTCTTC | CASSLVPHNEQFF
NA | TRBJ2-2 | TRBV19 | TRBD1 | TGTGCCAGTACTCTCGGACAGGGCCACGGGGAGCTGTTTTTT | CASTLGQGHGELFF
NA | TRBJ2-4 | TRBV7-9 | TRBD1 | TGTGCCAGCAGCTCTTCAAGACAGACAGGGTTGTACATTCAGTACTTC | CASSSSRQTGLYIQYF
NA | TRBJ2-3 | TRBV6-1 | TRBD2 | TGTGCCAGCAGTGAAGCGGGGGTAGCGGGAACCCTAAGGGATACGCAGTATTTT | CASSEAGVAGTLRDTQYF
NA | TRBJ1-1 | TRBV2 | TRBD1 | TGTGCCGGCAAGGGACAGATGAACACTGAAGCTTTCTTT | CAGKGQMNTEAFF
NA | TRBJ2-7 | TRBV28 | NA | TGTGCCAGCAGTTTGGGGCAGGGGCTTGGCTACGAGCAGTACTTC | CASSLGQGLGYEQYF
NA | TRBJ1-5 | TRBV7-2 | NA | TGTGCCAGCAGCGTAGAGGGATCCCCCATGAGCAATCAGCCCCAGCATTTT | CASSVEGSPMSNQPQHF
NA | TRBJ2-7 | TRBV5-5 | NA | TGTGCCAGCAGCTTGGCCGGTTCTGGGTACGAGCAGTACTTC | CASSLAGSGYEQYF
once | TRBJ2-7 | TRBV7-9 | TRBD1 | TGTGCCAGCAGCTTAGGGACAGGGTTTAATGAGCAGTACTTC | CASSLGTGFNEQYF
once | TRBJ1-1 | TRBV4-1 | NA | TGCGCCAGCAGCCAGAAACAGGGAGGTGAAGCTTTCTTT | CASSQKQGGEAFF
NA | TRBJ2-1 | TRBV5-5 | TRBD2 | TGTGCCAGCAGTTTCAGGGTAATAGCGGGAAACAATGAGCAGTTCTTC | CASSFRVIAGNNEQFF
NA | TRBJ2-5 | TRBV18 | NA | TGTGCCAGCTCAGACTGGACAGTCCAAGAGACCCAGTACTTC | CASSDWTVQETQYF
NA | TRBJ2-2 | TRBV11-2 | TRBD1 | TGTGCCAGCAGACCGACAGGGGGGAACACCGGGGAGCTGTTTTTT | CASRPTGGNTGELFF